The 18 T cell receptor beta chains in this list originate from one sample, sequenced in a study of regulatory T cells in long-lasting Graves disease (dated by TCRdb to about 2021). Explained via the paper, the time point label denotes: persistent/refractory GD, antithyroid drugs over 5 years with positive TRAb. For both TCR sequencing and RNA sequencing, RNA was extracted from PBMCs in TRIzol. The library was obtained by multiplex PCR. The sequencer was an Illumina HiSeq 4000. To build TCR beta libraries, CDR3 regions were amplified by Arm-PCR using iRepertoire HTBI primers. Using fastp at Q25 and MiXCR, TCRdb reprocessed the public reads and kept productive beta chains. Each entry is one CDR3 protein sequence, shown with its most common DNA and genes. The sample yields 450,000 or so distinct CDR3 sequences; approximately 22% were counted once. Clones ranked in the top ten supply over 10% of the sample.

The specimen was peripheral blood mononuclear cells (PBMCs), collected when the disease was refractory, from a patient treated with antithyroid drugs. The source is a female donor with Graves disease.

This clonotype showed up many times. The J gene is TRBJ1-2, the V gene TRBV12-3 or TRBV12-4, with a weak D call TRBD1 (5 bases). The CDR3 is made up of 16 amino acids. Trimming removed 4 bases at V and 2 bases at J, with 17 bases between. Here the CDR3 DNA reads TGTGCCAGCAGTTCTACCGGGGGGATACTGAACTATGGCTACACCTTC. This gives the protein CASSSTGGILNYGYTF.

This clonotype was seen ten or more times. The chain recombines TRBV28 with TRBJ2-7; D is undetermined. This CDR3 region has 13 residues. Trimming removed 1 base at V and 5 bases at J, with 9 bases between. Germline V lookup: CDR1 MDHEN, CDR2 SYDVKM. The CDR3 nucleotides are TGTGCCAGCAGTTTATCCCCCGCAAACGAGCAGTACTTC. The encoded protein is CASSLSPANEQYF.

Worth noting for this clonotype: This may stem from a read error, because a much larger clone lies one nucleotide away. The chain combines TRBV10-3 with TRBJ1-2, with D possibly TRBD1 on 5 matching bases. This CDR3 is 13 amino acids long. The V gene's germline CDR1 is ENHRY and CDR2 SYGVKD. Trimming pared 7 bases from V and 5 bases from J, leaving 14 bases between. The CDR3 DNA sequence: TGTGCCATCACCTGGGGCAGCCTGTATGGCTACACCTTC. It translates to CAITWGSLYGYTF.

There are many counts of this clonotype. V gene TRBV10-3 combines with J gene TRBJ2-6; D is undetermined. The germline CDR1 and CDR2 sequences are ENHRY and SYGVKD. CDR3 length: 14 residues. With 3 bases removed from V and 4 bases from J, the gap between germline ends came to 7 bases. The CDR3 DNA sequence: TGTGCCATCAGTGACGTGAAGGGGGCCAACGTCCTGACTTTC. Amino acids: CAISDVKGANVLTF.

The chain has TRBV18 and TRBJ2-7; a possible D gene is TRBD1 (6 bases). The ends were cut back, 5 bases at V and 2 bases at J, with 13 bases in the middle. The CDR3 is 14 residues long. CDR1 KGHSH and CDR2 LQKENI come from the germline V gene. The CDR3 loop is CASSEQGETYEQYF. In DNA, the CDR3 is TGTGCCAGCTCAGAACAGGGAGAAACCTACGAGCAGTACTTC.

The genes are TRBV20-1 and TRBJ1-1; D call uncertain. The ends were cut back, 0 bases at V and 3 bases at J, with 11 bases in the middle. The germline V gene has CDR1 DFQATT and CDR2 SNEGSKA (reference sequence). The CDR3 has 14 residues. CDR3 DNA: TGCAGTGCTAGAGACGCGAAAGGGTACACTGAAGCTTTCTTT. As protein: CSARDAKGYTEAFF.

This chain uses TRBV24-1 with TRBJ2-4, with D possibly TRBD1 on 5 matching bases. Germline V gene data show CDR1 as KGHDR and CDR2 as SFDVKD. This CDR3 is built from 16 residues. The V end was cut by 5 bases, the J end by 0 bases, with 13 bases between. The CDR3 here is CATSATDFIAKNIQYF. The CDR3 nucleotides read TGTGCCACCAGTGCGACAGATTTTATAGCCAAAAACATTCAGTACTTC.

This clonotype has just a few counts. The chain combines TRBV7-2 with TRBJ2-7, with D uncertain. CDR1 and CDR2 from the germline V gene are SGHTA and FQGNSA. CDR3 length: 13 residues. V shed 5 bases and J shed 7 bases, with 15 bases lying between them. The CDR3 loop reads CASSPFPVEEQYF. CDR3 in DNA: TGTGCCAGCAGCCCCTTTCCAGTGGAGGAGCAGTACTTC.

This clonotype was detected many times. V is TRBV19 and J is TRBJ2-7; 9 bases match TRBD1. CDR3 size: 14 residues. With 6 bases clipped from V and 2 bases from J, the junction kept 5 bases outside the gene matches. CDR1 LNHDA and CDR2 SQIVND come from the germline V gene (reference sequence). The CDR3 nucleotides are TGTGCCAGTAGGCGGGACAGGGCAACCTACGAGCAGTACTTC. Translating it yields CASRRDRATYEQYF. Variable domain in full (rest from reference TRBV19 and TRBJ2-7): DGGITQSPKYLFRKEGQNVTLSCEQNLNHDAMYWYRQDPGQGLRLIYYSQIVNDFQKGDIAEGYSVSREKKESFPLTVTSAQKNPTAFYLCASRRDRATYEQYFGPGTRLTVT.

This clonotype was counted ten times or more. The rearrangement joins TRBV12-3 or TRBV12-4 to TRBJ2-7; D possibly corresponds to TRBD2 (5 bases). CDR3 length: 15 residues. Trimming removed 5 bases from V and 2 bases from J, with 16 bases in between. CDR3 sequence (DNA): TGTGCCAGCAGTCGCGGGCTACTGCCCCCCTACGAGCAGTACTTC. Residues: CASSRGLLPPYEQYF.

The V gene is TRBV10-3, the J gene TRBJ2-1; 9 nucleotides agree with TRBD2. CDR1 ENHRY and CDR2 SYGVKD come from the germline V gene. CDR3 length equals 17 residues. The V gene end was trimmed by 6 bases and the J gene end by 6 bases; junction bases not matched to a gene: 15. The CDR3 here is CAISDSPPGTSINEQFF. The CDR3 region has the DNA TGTGCCATCAGCGATTCACCTCCCGGGACTAGCATCAATGAGCAGTTCTTC.

This clonotype was found many times. The chain has TRBV28 and TRBJ1-4, with D possibly matching TRBD1 (5 bases). V was clipped by 8 bases and J by 4 bases, with 17 bases between them. Per germline, CDR1 MDHEN and CDR2 SYDVKM. CDR3 size: 15 residues. Written as DNA, the CDR3 is TGTGCCAGCTCGACCAGGGACCCAAATAATGAAAAACTGTTTTTT. Its protein product is CASSTRDPNNEKLFF.

Comment on this clonotype: The germline gene is not matched at one end of the junction; a read error may be the cause. The chain carries TRBV29-1 and TRBJ2-5, with 9 bases matching TRBD2. The end of the DNA fits TRBJ2-1 better, so the J call may be wrong. CDR1 is SQVTM and CDR2 is ANQGSEA in the germline V gene. This CDR3 comprises 14 residues. CDR3 nucleotides: TGCAGCGTTGTTCGAGCGGGGGGCTACAGTGAGCAGTTCTTC. This encodes CSVVRAGGYSEQFF.

The chain carries TRBV7-2 and TRBJ1-5, with D unresolved. The CDR3 length is 16 residues. Germline V lookup: CDR1 SGHTA, CDR2 FQGNSA. Trimming shortened V by 2 bases and J by 5 bases, and 16 bases separated the two germline ends. The CDR3 DNA follows: TGTGCCAGCAGCTTACGGTTAACTTTTGGGGATCAGCCCCAGCATTTT. Translating gives CASSLRLTFGDQPQHF.

The chain is built from TRBV18 and TRBJ1-1; perhaps TRBD1 as D (6 bases). Germline assignment: CDR1 KGHSH and CDR2 LQKENI. The length of the CDR3 is 15 residues. V gave up 3 bases and J gave up 5 bases, with 16 bases separating them. The CDR3 reads CASSPSIGGGTEAFF. The CDR3 DNA reads as TGTGCCAGCTCACCTTCGATAGGGGGTGGAACTGAAGCTTTCTTT. Full variable domain (remainder filled in from reference TRBV18 and TRBJ1-1): NAGVMQNPRHLVRRRGQEARLRCSPMKGHSHVYWYRQLPEEGLKFMVYLQKENIIDESGMPKERFSAEFPKEGPSILRIQQVVRGDSAAYFCASSPSIGGGTEAFFGQGTRLTVV.

This clonotype was detected many times. This sequence joins TRBV15 and TRBJ1-6; D is ambiguous. Trimming left V 1 base short and J 8 bases short, with 3 bases between. This CDR3 contains 12 residues. Germline V CDR1 and CDR2: LNHNV, YYDKDF (reference sequence). The CDR3 reads CATSRVDSPLHF. CDR3 sequence (DNA): TGTGCCACCAGCAGAGTGGATTCACCCCTCCACTTT.

At least ten counts were recorded for this clonotype. The V call is TRBV6-2 or TRBV6-3, the J call TRBJ2-7; unclear D gene. The CDR3 is made up of 12 amino acids. With 2 bases removed from V and 4 bases from J, the gap between germline ends came to 6 bases. Germline V gene data show CDR1 as MNHEY and CDR2 as SVGEGT. In nucleotides, the CDR3 is TGTGCCAGCAGTTACGATGGATACGAGCAGTACTTC. It translates to CASSYDGYEQYF.

The J gene is TRBJ2-5, the V gene TRBV19; D is unclear. The CDR3 length is 12 residues. Germline-derived CDR1 and CDR2 are LNHDA and SQIVND (reference sequence). V was shortened by 3 bases and J by 1 base, with 3 bases between the two germline ends. This CDR3 is CASSIRQETQYF. The CDR3 nucleotides read TGTGCCAGTAGTATCCGCCAAGAGACCCAGTACTTC.